The T cell receptor (beta chain) under discussion was sequenced for a study of vaccination and CD4 T cells after COVID-19. The overall study: The convalescent population consisted of six males and four females, two of whom were of Hispanic ethnicity. Post-COVID specimens were obtained a median around 92 days after diagnosis (range 35 to 161). From HCoV-229E, HCoV-OC43, HCoV-NL63 and SARS-CoV-2, overlapping spike peptides were used to stimulate the cells.

With regard to this clonotype: What it binds is unknown.

Specified time point: late sampling 161 to 241 days after vaccination in three convalescent patients. Treatment meaning: approximately 11-day PBMC culture with coronavirus spike peptide pools or control peptides (ViraFEST assay). This CDR3 is 14 amino acids long. V dropped 8 bases and J dropped 1; count of bases not matched to a gene: 6. Per germline, CDR1 MNHNS and CDR2 SASEGT. An Oncomine TCR Beta short-read assay was used to sequence the DNA from cultured CD4+ T cells. The authors extracted genomic DNA from cultured CD4+ T cells. Using its own MiXCR run on the PCR reads, TCRdb lists one record per CDR3 protein. The sample carries roughly 15,000 distinct CDR3 sequences, approximately 50% recorded once.

This sample comprised CD4+ T cells from blood, cultured in vitro, obtained about 7 months after SARS-CoV-2 vaccination. This TCR came from a human donor who had recovered from COVID-19. The chain combines TRBV6-1 with TRBJ2-3; TRBD1 aligns across 7 bases. The CDR3 DNA reads as TGTGCCAGCGGGACCACAGGGGGCACAGATACGCAGTATTTT. Encoded protein: CASGTTGGTDTQYF.